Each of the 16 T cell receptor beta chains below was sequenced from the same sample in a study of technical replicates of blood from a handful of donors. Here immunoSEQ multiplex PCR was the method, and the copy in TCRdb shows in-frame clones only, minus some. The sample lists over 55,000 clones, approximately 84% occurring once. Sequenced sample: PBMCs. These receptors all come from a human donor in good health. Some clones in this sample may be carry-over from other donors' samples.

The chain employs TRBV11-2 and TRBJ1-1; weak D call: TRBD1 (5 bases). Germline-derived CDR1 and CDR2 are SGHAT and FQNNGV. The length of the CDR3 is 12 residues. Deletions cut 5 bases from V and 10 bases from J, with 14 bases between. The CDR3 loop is CASSPQGSGAFF. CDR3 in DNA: TGTGCCAGCAGCCCTCAGGGTTCAGGAGCTTTCTTT.

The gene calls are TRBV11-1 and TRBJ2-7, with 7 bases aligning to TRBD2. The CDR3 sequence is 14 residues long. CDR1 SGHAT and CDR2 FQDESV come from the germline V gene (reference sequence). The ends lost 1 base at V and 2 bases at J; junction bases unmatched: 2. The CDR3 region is CASSLGLATYEQYF. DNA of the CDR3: TGTGCCAGCAGCTTAGGACTAGCAACCTACGAGCAGTACTTC.

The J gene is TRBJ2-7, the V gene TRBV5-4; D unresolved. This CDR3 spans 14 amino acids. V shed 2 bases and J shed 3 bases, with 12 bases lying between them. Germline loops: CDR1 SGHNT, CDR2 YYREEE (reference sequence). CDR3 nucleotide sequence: TGTGCCAGCAGCTTTTTCTACAGCCGCTACGAGCAGTACTTC. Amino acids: CASSFFYSRYEQYF.

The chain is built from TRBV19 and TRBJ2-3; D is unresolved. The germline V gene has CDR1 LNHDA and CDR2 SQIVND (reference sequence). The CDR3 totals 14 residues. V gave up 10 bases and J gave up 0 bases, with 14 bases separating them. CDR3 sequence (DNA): TGTGCCACCACCGTAGCCGCTAGCACAGATACGCAGTATTTT. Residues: CATTVAASTDTQYF.

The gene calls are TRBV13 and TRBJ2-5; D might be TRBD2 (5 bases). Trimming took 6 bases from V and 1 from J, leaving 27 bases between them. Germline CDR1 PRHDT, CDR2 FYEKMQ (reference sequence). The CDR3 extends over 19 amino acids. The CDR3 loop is CASSHPTQPGRRGQETQYF. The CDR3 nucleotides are TGTGCCAGCAGTCACCCTACCCAACCGGGGAGACGGGGCCAAGAGACCCAGTACTTC.

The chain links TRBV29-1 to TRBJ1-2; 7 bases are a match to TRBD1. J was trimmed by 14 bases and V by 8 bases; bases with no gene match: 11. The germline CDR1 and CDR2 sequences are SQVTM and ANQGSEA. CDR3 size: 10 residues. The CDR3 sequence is CSIGDSPNTF. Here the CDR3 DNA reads TGCAGCATAGGGGACAGCCCTAATACCTTC.

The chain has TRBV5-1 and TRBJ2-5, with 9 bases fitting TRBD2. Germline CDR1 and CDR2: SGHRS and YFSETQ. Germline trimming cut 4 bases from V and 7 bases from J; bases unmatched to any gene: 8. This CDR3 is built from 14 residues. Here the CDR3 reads CASSLSSGEGTQYF. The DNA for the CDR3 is TGCGCCAGCAGCCTCTCTAGCGGGGAGGGGACCCAGTACTTC.

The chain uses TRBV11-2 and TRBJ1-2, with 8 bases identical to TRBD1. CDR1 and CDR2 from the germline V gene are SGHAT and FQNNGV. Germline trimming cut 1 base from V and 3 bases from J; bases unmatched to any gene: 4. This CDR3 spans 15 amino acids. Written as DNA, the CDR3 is TGTGCCAGCAGCTTAGGGCAGGGGGCCGACTATGGCTACACCTTC. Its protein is CASSLGQGADYGYTF.

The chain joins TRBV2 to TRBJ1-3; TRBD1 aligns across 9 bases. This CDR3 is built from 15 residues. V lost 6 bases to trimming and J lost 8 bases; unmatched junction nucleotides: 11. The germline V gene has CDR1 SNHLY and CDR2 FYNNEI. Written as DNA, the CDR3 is TGTGCCAGCAGGAAGGGACAGGGAAATTGGGACACCATATATTTT. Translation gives CASRKGQGNWDTIYF.

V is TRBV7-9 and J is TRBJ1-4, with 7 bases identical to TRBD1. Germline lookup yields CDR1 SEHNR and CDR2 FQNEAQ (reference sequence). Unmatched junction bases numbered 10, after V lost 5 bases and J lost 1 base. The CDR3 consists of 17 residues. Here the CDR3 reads CASSRPDRWKTNEKLFF. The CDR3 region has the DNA TGTGCCAGCAGCCGCCCGGACAGGTGGAAAACTAATGAAAAACTGTTTTTT.

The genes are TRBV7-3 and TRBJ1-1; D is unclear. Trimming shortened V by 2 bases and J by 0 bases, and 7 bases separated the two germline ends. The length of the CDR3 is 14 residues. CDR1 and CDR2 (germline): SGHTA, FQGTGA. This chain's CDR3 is CASSLYAMNTEAFF. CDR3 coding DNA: TGTGCCAGCAGCTTATATGCGATGAACACTGAAGCTTTCTTT.

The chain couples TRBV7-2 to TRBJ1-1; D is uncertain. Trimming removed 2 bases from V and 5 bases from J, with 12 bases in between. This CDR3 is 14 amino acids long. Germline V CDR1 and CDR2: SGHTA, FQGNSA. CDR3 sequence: CASSLRFGETEAFF. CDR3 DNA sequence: TGTGCCAGCAGCTTAAGGTTCGGGGAAACTGAAGCTTTCTTT. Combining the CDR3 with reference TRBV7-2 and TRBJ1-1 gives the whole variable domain GAGVSQSPSNKVTEKGKDVELRCDPISGHTALYWYRQSLGQGLEFLIYFQGNSAPDKSGLPSDRFSAERTGGSVSTLTIQRTQQEDSAVYLCASSLRFGETEAFFGQGTRLTVV.

DNA for the CDR3: TGTGCCAGCAGCTTGTTTCCGAGAAGCGACAATGAGCAGTTCTTC. Amino acid sequence: CASSLFPRSDNEQFF. The chain carries TRBV5-6 and TRBJ2-1, with D hard to call. This CDR3 has 15 amino acids. V shed 1 base and J shed 5 bases, with 13 bases lying between them. Germline CDR1 and CDR2: SGHDT and YYEEEE.

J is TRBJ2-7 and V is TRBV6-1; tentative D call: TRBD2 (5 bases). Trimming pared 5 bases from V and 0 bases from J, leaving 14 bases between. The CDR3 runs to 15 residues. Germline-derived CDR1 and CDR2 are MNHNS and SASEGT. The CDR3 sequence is CASSPAGVISYEQYF. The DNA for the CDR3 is TGTGCCAGCAGTCCTGCCGGGGTTATCTCCTACGAGCAGTACTTC.

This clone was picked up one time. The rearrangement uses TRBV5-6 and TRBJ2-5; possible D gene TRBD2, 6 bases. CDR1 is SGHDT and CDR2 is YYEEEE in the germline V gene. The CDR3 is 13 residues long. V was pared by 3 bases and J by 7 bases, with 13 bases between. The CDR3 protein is CASSSSGVGTQYF. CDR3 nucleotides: TGTGCCAGCAGCTCCTCGGGGGTTGGGACCCAGTACTTC.

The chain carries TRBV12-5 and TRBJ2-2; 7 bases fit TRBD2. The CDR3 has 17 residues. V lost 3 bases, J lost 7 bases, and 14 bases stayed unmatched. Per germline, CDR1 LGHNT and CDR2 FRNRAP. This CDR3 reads CASGLAPGTNVIGELFF. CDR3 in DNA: TGTGCTAGTGGTTTAGCCCCTGGGACTAACGTGATCGGGGAGCTGTTTTTT.